The next 17 T cell receptor beta chains were all read from a single sample in a study of T cells in Graves' hyperthyroidism and ophthalmopathy. RNA transcripts gave rise to amplified TCR beta CDR3 regions. Initially, a first-round RT-PCR of the TCR CDR3 employed the HTBI primer set. A single record per CDR3 protein comes from TCRdb applying MiXCR to the multiplex PCR reads. The sample has hundreds of thousands of distinct CDR3 sequences, around 14% seen once. The sample taken for sequencing was blood. Receptors originate from a woman under 30 with Graves' hyperthyroidism that later progressed to Graves' ophthalmopathy.

There are a few counts of this clonotype. This chain connects TRBV6-1 to TRBJ2-6; D call uncertain. The length of the CDR3 is 19 residues. Trimming stripped 11 bases from V and 0 bases from J, with 26 bases between. CDR1 and CDR2 (germline): MNHNS, SASEGT. The chain's CDR3 is CAGNNPRWYESSGANVLTF. Written as DNA, the CDR3 is TGTGCCGGCAATAACCCTCGCTGGTATGAGAGCTCTGGGGCCAACGTCCTGACTTTC.

This clonotype has ten or more counts. The chain links TRBV4-2 to TRBJ1-4; D not certain. Germline V gene lookup returns CDR1 LGHNA and CDR2 YNFKEQ. This CDR3 region has 14 residues. Trimming stripped 3 bases from V and 8 bases from J, with 13 bases between. CDR3 protein: CASSHTRIEEKLFF. The DNA of the CDR3 is TGTGCCAGCAGCCATACTCGTATTGAAGAAAAACTGTTTTTT.

The chain employs TRBV28 and TRBJ2-7; D uncertain. The CDR3 runs to 16 residues. V lost 6 bases to trimming and J lost 3 bases, with 21 bases between them. Germline V lookup: CDR1 MDHEN, CDR2 SYDVKM. The CDR3 sequence: CASSSLALFVHYEQYF. The CDR3 DNA is TGTGCCAGCAGCTCTTTGGCCCTTTTTGTCCACTACGAGCAGTACTTC.

This clonotype has more than one count but fewer than ten. The genes are TRBV24-1 and TRBJ2-3, with TRBD2 matching over 10 bases. CDR3 length: 15 amino acids. CDR1 and CDR2 (germline): KGHDR, SFDVKD. V was pared by 3 bases and J by 3 bases, with 2 bases of the junction left unmatched. CDR3 coding DNA: TGTGCCACCAGTGATCCTAGCGGGAGAACAGATACGCAGTATTTT. It yields the protein CATSDPSGRTDTQYF.

The sample holds a few counts of this clonotype. The genes are TRBV19 and TRBJ2-3, with 8 bases lining up with TRBD1. Germline V lookup: CDR1 LNHDA, CDR2 SQIVND (reference sequence). The CDR3 has 14 amino acids. The V gene end was trimmed by 2 bases and the J gene end by 6 bases; junction bases not matched to a gene: 4. CDR3 sequence reads: CASSIRTGFDTQYF. CDR3 sequence (DNA): TGTGCCAGTAGTATAAGGACAGGGTTCGATACGCAGTATTTT.

This clonotype came up many times. The chain couples TRBV20-1 to TRBJ1-1; 7 nucleotides line up with TRBD1. Unmatched junction bases numbered 12, after V lost 0 bases and J lost 2 bases. This CDR3 region has 17 residues. Germline lookup yields CDR1 DFQATT and CDR2 SNEGSKA (reference sequence). The CDR3 here is CSARETTRGKLNTEAFF. The CDR3 region has the DNA TGCAGTGCTAGAGAAACGACCAGGGGGAAATTAAACACTGAAGCTTTCTTT.

CDR3 sequence (DNA): TGTGCCAGCATGGTTCGGGACAATGAGCAGTTCTTC. Amino acids: CASMVRDNEQFF. The chain recombines TRBV28 with TRBJ2-1; D unresolved. The V end lost 7 bases, the J end lost 5 bases, and 9 bases lay between the germline ends. This CDR3 comprises 12 residues. CDR1 and CDR2 from the germline V gene are MDHEN and SYDVKM. The variable domain in full, completed from reference TRBV28 and TRBJ2-1, reads DVKVTQSSRYLVKRTGEKVFLECVQDMDHENMFWYRQDPGLGLRLIYFSYDVKMKEKGDIPEGYSVSREKKERFSLILESASTNQTSMYLCASMVRDNEQFFGPGTRLTVL.

This clonotype was recorded many times. The V call is TRBV5-6, the J call TRBJ1-1; the D is unclear. Deletions cut 1 base from V and 1 base from J, with 11 bases between. This CDR3 has 15 amino acids. CDR1 is SGHDT and CDR2 is YYEEEE in the germline V gene. The CDR3 DNA sequence: TGTGCCAGCAGCTTGTTCGATCGAGGGAACACTGAAGCTTTCTTT. This gives the protein CASSLFDRGNTEAFF.

This clonotype was seen ten or more times. The chain couples TRBV20-1 to TRBJ2-3, with D perhaps matching TRBD2 (6 bases). Per the germline V gene, CDR1 is DFQATT and CDR2 is SNEGSKA (reference sequence). This CDR3 comprises 13 residues. Trimming took off 7 bases at V and 0 bases at J, with 11 bases between the two ends. As DNA, the CDR3 is TGCAGTGTATGGAGGGTTAGCACAGATACGCAGTATTTT. Translating gives CSVWRVSTDTQYF.

CDR3 sequence reads: CSALLAGLGDTQYF. The DNA of the CDR3 is TGCAGTGCCCTACTCGCGGGGTTGGGAGATACGCAGTATTTT. This rearrangement joins TRBV20-1 to TRBJ2-3; possible D gene TRBD2, 6 bases. This CDR3 is built from 14 residues. Trimming pared 6 bases from V and 5 bases from J, leaving 18 bases between. Looked up from germline, CDR1 is DFQATT and CDR2 is SNEGSKA (reference sequence).

This clonotype has more than one count but fewer than ten. This rearrangement joins TRBV20-1 to TRBJ2-2, with TRBD2 identical over 9 bases. The V and J ends lost 0 bases and 6 bases, in that order; junction bases with no gene match: 8. Germline V gives CDR1 DFQATT, CDR2 SNEGSKA (reference sequence). This CDR3 spans 16 amino acids. CDR3: CSARDWREGLPGELFF. CDR3 nucleotides: TGCAGTGCTAGAGATTGGCGGGAGGGCCTTCCCGGGGAGCTGTTTTTT.

This clonotype has just a few counts. The chain couples TRBV29-1 to TRBJ2-7; 9 positions match TRBD2. After removal of 7 bases from V and 0 bases from J, the junction contained 4 bases not matched to a gene. Germline V CDR1 and CDR2: SQVTM, ANQGSEA. This CDR3 has 13 residues. CDR3 loop: CSALAGNSYEQYF. Written as DNA, the CDR3 is TGCAGCGCTCTAGCGGGGAACTCCTACGAGCAGTACTTC.

This clonotype was recorded a few times. The chain carries TRBV5-5 and TRBJ1-1, with 11 bases identical to TRBD1. With V trimmed by 0 bases and J by 4 bases, 2 bases remained unmatched. This CDR3 is 15 amino acids long. Germline CDR1 and CDR2: SGHKS and YYEKEE (reference sequence). CDR3 coding DNA: TGTGCCAGCAGCTTGGGGGGGACAGGGGGCACTGAAGCTTTCTTT. Translating it yields CASSLGGTGGTEAFF.

The rearrangement uses TRBV7-9 and TRBJ2-4, with 11 bases lining up with TRBD1. The V gene's germline CDR1 is SEHNR and CDR2 FQNEAQ (reference sequence). The ends lost 5 bases at V and 2 bases at J; junction bases unmatched: 8. This CDR3 has 17 amino acids. The CDR3 DNA reads as TGTGCCAGCAGCCCACCTGGGACAGGGGGTACCAAAAACATTCAGTACTTC. Its translation: CASSPPGTGGTKNIQYF.

The genes are TRBV4-2 and TRBJ2-3; D call uncertain. The CDR3 has 16 residues. V gave up 0 bases and J gave up 0 bases, with 10 bases separating them. Germline V gene data show CDR1 as LGHNA and CDR2 as YNFKEQ. CDR3 in amino acids: CASSQEVFPSTDTQYF. CDR3 in DNA: TGTGCCAGCAGCCAAGAGGTTTTCCCTAGCACAGATACGCAGTATTTT.

This sequence joins TRBV5-1 and TRBJ2-3, with 9 bases that match TRBD2. V lost 4 bases, J lost 9 bases, and 12 bases stayed unmatched. CDR1 and CDR2 from the germline V gene are SGHRS and YFSETQ. CDR3 length: 15 amino acids. CDR3 amino acids: CASSRAGGIMSTQYF. CDR3 sequence (DNA): TGCGCCAGCAGCCGAGCGGGGGGAATTATGAGCACGCAGTATTTT. Supplemented by reference TRBV5-1 and TRBJ2-3, the full variable domain reads KAGVTQTPRYLIKTRGQQVTLSCSPISGHRSVSWYQQTPGQGLQFLFEYFSETQRNKGNFPGRFSGRQFSNSRSEMNVSTLELGDSALYLCASSRAGGIMSTQYFGPGTRLTVL.

This clonotype was recorded at least ten times. The chain combines TRBV2 with TRBJ2-7; 13 positions agree with TRBD2. The J segment lost 3 bases and the V segment lost 9 bases, leaving 2 bases of the junction unmatched. Germline loops: CDR1 SNHLY, CDR2 FYNNEI. CDR3 size: 13 residues. The CDR3 sequence: CARGTSGNYEQYF. The DNA of the CDR3 is TGTGCCAGAGGGACTAGCGGGAACTACGAGCAGTACTTC.